The entry below describes one TCR beta chain. Its antigen is unknown. These data come from a study of CD8+ T cells in alopecia areata. The overall study: Treated patients were given 5 to 10 mg oral tofacitinib twice daily.

Whole-study results and caveats: Tofacitinib did not eliminate many expanded lesional clones from scalp or blood.

The authors extracted RNA and reverse transcribed it into cDNA as the sequencing template. Sequencing was performed with immunoSEQ multiplex PCR; in TCRdb, only in-frame clones are kept and a portion is missing. The sample has some 120,000 clones; around 60% are singletons. The trim removed 7 bases at V and 4 bases at J, leaving 12 bases unmatched. Germline assignment: CDR1 SQVTM and CDR2 ANQGSEA. This CDR3 region has 14 residues. Treatment meaning: oral pan-JAK inhibitor, 5-10 mg twice daily. The receptor's source is a human donor with alopecia areata. The chain carries TRBV29-1 and TRBJ2-5; 7 bases fit TRBD1. The sequencing here drew on CD4+ T cells sorted from blood, taken at week 4, from a patient treated with tofacitinib. The DNA for the CDR3 is TGCAGCGCCATAGACAGGGCGGTGCGAGAGACCCAGTACTTC. Protein sequence: CSAIDRAVRETQYF.